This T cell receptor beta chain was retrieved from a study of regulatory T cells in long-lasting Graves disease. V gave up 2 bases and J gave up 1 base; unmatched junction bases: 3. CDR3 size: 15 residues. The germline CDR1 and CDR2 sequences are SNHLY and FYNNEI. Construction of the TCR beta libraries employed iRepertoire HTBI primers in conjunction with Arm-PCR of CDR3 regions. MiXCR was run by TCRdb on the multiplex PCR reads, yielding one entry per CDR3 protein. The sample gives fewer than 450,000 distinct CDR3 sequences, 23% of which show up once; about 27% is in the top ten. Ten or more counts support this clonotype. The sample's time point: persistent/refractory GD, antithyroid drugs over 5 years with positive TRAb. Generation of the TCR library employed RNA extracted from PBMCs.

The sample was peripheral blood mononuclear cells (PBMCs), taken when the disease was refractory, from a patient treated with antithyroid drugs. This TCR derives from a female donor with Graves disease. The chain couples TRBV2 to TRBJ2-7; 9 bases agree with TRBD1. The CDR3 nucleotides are TGTGCCAGCAGTGAACTGGGACAGGGTTCCTACGAGCAGTACTTC. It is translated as CASSELGQGSYEQYF.